This T cell receptor (beta chain) appears in the sequencing data of a study of blood T cell repertoires in COVID-19. Study at large: In each case, the material was cDNA or gDNA derived from T cells, B-cell-depleted T cells, or PBMCs.

Using immunoSEQ multiplex PCR, the repertoire was profiled, and TCRdb retains in-frame clones only, with some absent. This table has fewer than 400,000 clones, more than 85% appearing once. Germline CDR1 and CDR2: SGHAT and FQNNGV. The junction had 0 bases not matched to a gene; V was cut back by 1 base and J by 4 bases. CDR3 length: 14 amino acids. The chain joins TRBV11-2 to TRBJ2-3; 9 positions match TRBD2. Sequencing used peripheral blood. This receptor was obtained from a human donor in a cohort sampled during active COVID-19. The CDR3 loop reads CASSLGGGADTQYF. As DNA, the CDR3 is TGTGCCAGCAGCTTAGGCGGGGGGGCAGATACGCAGTATTTT.